This T cell receptor (beta chain) emerged from a study of blood T cells in healthy people across ages. Study-wide results and caveats: Age brought a roughly linear fall in TCR beta diversity measured per million T cells.

The germline gives CDR1 SGHVS, CDR2 FQNEAQ. V was pared by 4 bases and J by 6 bases, with 7 bases of the junction left unmatched. The CDR3 has 14 amino acids. This clonotype has more than one count but fewer than ten. Its antigen remains unknown. A second PCR, run for 7 to 11 cycles, used a sample-barcoded 5' primer plus a J-beta primer mix. TCRdb analysed the 5' RACE reads with MiXCR anew, one entry per CDR3 protein. The sample shows roughly 1.6 million distinct CDR3 sequences, around 35% of them seen only once. Sample: blood. The chain is built from TRBV7-8 and TRBJ2-3; 7 bases are a match to TRBD2. The source of this sequence is a woman aged 25-40 years in good health. In DNA, the CDR3 is TGTGCCAGCAGCTCCATCCCCGGGGGGGATACGCAGTATTTT. Translation gives CASSSIPGGDTQYF. Full variable domain (missing parts from reference TRBV7-8 and TRBJ2-3): GAGVSQSPRYKVAKRGQDVALRCDPISGHVSLFWYQQALGQGPEFLTYFQNEAQLDKSGLPSDRFFAERPEGSVSTLKIQRTQQEDSAVYLCASSSIPGGDTQYFGPGTRLTVL.